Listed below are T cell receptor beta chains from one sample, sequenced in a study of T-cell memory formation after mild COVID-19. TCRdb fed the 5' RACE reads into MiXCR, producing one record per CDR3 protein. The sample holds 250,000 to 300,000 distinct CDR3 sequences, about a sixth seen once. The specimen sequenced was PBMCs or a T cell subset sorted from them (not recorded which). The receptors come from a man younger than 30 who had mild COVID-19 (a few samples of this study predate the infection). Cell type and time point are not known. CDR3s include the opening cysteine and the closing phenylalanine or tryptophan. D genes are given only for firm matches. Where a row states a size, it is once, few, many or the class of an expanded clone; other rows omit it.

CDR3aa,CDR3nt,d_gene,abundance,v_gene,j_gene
CATSPEQYHEQFF,TGTGCCACCAGCCCCGAACAATATCATGAGCAGTTCTTC,.,many,TRBV15,TRBJ2-1
CASSPDPYLGGYTF,TGCGCCAGCAGCCCCGACCCCTACCTGGGGGGCTACACCTTC,.,.,TRBV4-1,TRBJ1-2
CASSYLAGTGAKNTEAFF,TGTGCCAGCAGCTACCTGGCCGGGACAGGGGCTAAGAACACTGAAGCTTTCTTT,TRBD1,few,TRBV6-6,TRBJ1-1
CSASRAGLGEKLFF,TGCAGTGCTAGTCGGGCAGGGCTCGGGGAAAAACTGTTTTTT,.,once,TRBV20-1,TRBJ1-4
CASSMAGTDTQYF,TGCGCCAGCAGCATGGCGGGCACAGATACGCAGTATTTT,.,.,TRBV10-1,TRBJ2-3
CAGSGSSYEQYF,TGTGCCGGATCAGGGAGCTCCTACGAGCAGTACTTC,.,few,TRBV30,TRBJ2-7
CAWSRGYTDTQYF,TGTGCCTGGAGTAGGGGATACACAGATACGCAGTATTTT,.,many,TRBV30,TRBJ2-3
CASSLRTASSYEQYF,TGTGCCAGCAGCTTAAGGACAGCTTCCTCCTACGAGCAGTACTTC,.,few,TRBV5-6,TRBJ2-7
CSAKDLSEGQPQHF,TGCAGTGCTAAGGACCTTAGCGAGGGCCAGCCCCAGCATTTT,.,.,TRBV20-1,TRBJ1-5
CASSPSGGGMAEKLFF,TGTGCCAGCAGCCCCTCGGGAGGAGGAATGGCCGAAAAACTGTTTTTT,.,.,TRBV9,TRBJ1-4
CASSQGAPNNEQFF,TGCGCCAGCAGCCAGGGGGCGCCGAACAATGAGCAGTTCTTC,.,many,TRBV4-3,TRBJ2-1
CASSTRGYTEAFF,TGCGCCAGCTCAACAAGAGGGTACACTGAAGCTTTCTTT,.,many,TRBV5-1,TRBJ1-1
CAWSATGGRDQPQHF,TGTGCCTGGAGCGCGACAGGGGGGAGGGATCAGCCCCAGCATTTT,TRBD1,few,TRBV30,TRBJ1-5
CASSVGRPAGELFF,TGTGCCAGCAGCGTTGGTAGACCCGCCGGGGAGCTGTTTTTT,.,.,TRBV9,TRBJ2-2
CASSSWTDSKNIQYF,TGCGCCAGCAGCTCTTGGACAGATTCCAAAAACATTCAGTACTTC,.,few,TRBV5-1,TRBJ2-4
CASSWLGTEGPQHF,TGTGCCAGCAGCTGGCTTGGAACCGAGGGGCCCCAGCATTTT,.,.,TRBV7-9,TRBJ1-5
CASSVQGSPDTQYF,TGTGCCAGCAGCGTACAGGGGTCCCCAGATACGCAGTATTTT,.,.,TRBV9,TRBJ2-3
CASSYRVAGAFSGNTIYF,TGTGCCAGCAGTTACCGGGTGGCAGGGGCTTTCTCTGGAAACACCATATATTTT,.,.,TRBV6-5,TRBJ1-3
CASSYQDRAFF,TGTGCCAGCAGTTACCAGGATCGGGCTTTCTTT,.,few,TRBV6-5,TRBJ1-1
CASSQDGTKAFF,TGCGCCAGCAGCCAAGACGGGACAAAAGCTTTCTTT,.,.,TRBV4-3,TRBJ1-1
CASSVTTGAVVF,TGTGCCAGCAGCGTGACGACAGGGGCAGTCGTTTTT,TRBD1,.,TRBV7-8,TRBJ2-3
CASRGTGAYEQYF,TGTGCCAGTAGGGGAACGGGGGCGTACGAGCAGTACTTC,.,.,TRBV19,TRBJ2-7
CASSFKGNEQFF,TGTGCCAGCAGTTTTAAGGGCAATGAGCAGTTCTTC,.,few,TRBV27,TRBJ2-1
CSASGTGFLNEQFF,TGCAGTGCTTCCGGGACAGGATTTCTCAATGAGCAGTTCTTC,TRBD1,.,TRBV20-1,TRBJ2-1
CAREVGNTEAFF,TGTGCCCGGGAGGTGGGGAACACTGAAGCTTTCTTT,.,.,TRBV12-3/TRBV12-4,TRBJ1-1
CASSQQGDGYTF,TGTGCCAGCTCACAGCAGGGCGATGGCTACACCTTC,.,.,TRBV18,TRBJ1-2
CASSQEGRGALQETQYF,TGCGCCAGCAGCCAAGAAGGGCGCGGGGCCCTGCAAGAGACCCAGTACTTC,.,.,TRBV4-1,TRBJ2-5
CASSLVLKNIQYF,TGTGCCAGCAGTTTAGTCCTCAAAAACATTCAGTACTTC,.,.,TRBV12-3/TRBV12-4,TRBJ2-4
CASSDALRGDNYGYTF,TGTGCCAGCAGTGACGCTCTTCGGGGAGATAACTATGGCTACACCTTC,.,few,TRBV6-5,TRBJ1-2
CASSLNNYGYTF,TGTGCCAGCAGCTTGAATAACTATGGCTACACCTTC,.,many,TRBV5-5,TRBJ1-2
CASTPEGGLPTQYF,TGTGCCAGCACCCCCGAGGGGGGACTTCCGACCCAGTACTTC,.,few,TRBV7-2,TRBJ2-5
CASSQEQGNWGSPLHF,TGCGCCAGCAGCCAAGAACAGGGGAATTGGGGATCACCCCTCCACTTT,TRBD1,.,TRBV4-1,TRBJ1-6
CASSLGGASTDTQYF,TGTGCCAGCAGTTTAGGGGGGGCTAGCACAGATACGCAGTATTTT,.,many,TRBV6-1,TRBJ2-3
CASSTRTGQGNLNEKLFF,TGTGCCAGCTCAACTAGAACGGGACAGGGGAATCTTAATGAAAAACTGTTTTTT,TRBD1,few,TRBV18,TRBJ1-4
CASSSDPGSYEQYF,TGTGCCAGCAGCTCAGACCCCGGTTCCTACGAGCAGTACTTC,.,few,TRBV5-5,TRBJ2-7
CASTKPTNNEQFF,TGTGCCAGCACCAAACCCACTAACAATGAGCAGTTCTTC,.,.,TRBV12-3/TRBV12-4,TRBJ2-1
CASSDKIGVGYTF,TGCGCCAGCAGCGATAAGATCGGGGTCGGCTACACCTTC,.,few,TRBV5-1,TRBJ1-2
CASSASGTGDIQYF,TGTGCCAGCAGCGCCTCGGGGACGGGGGACATTCAGTACTTC,.,.,TRBV6-5,TRBJ2-4
CASSWTSGAADTQYF,TGTGCCAGCAGCTGGACTAGCGGGGCTGCAGATACGCAGTATTTT,TRBD2,many,TRBV11-2,TRBJ2-3
CTSSQRKDRSDSPLHF,TGCACCAGCAGCCAAAGGAAGGACAGGAGTGATTCACCCCTCCACTTT,.,.,TRBV1,TRBJ1-6
CASSLSPGGNSGELFF,TGCGCCAGCAGCTTGTCCCCAGGGGGCAATTCCGGGGAGCTGTTTTTT,TRBD1,few,TRBV5-1,TRBJ2-2
CSVEGGQGADTQYF,TGCAGCGTTGAAGGCGGACAGGGGGCAGATACGCAGTATTTT,TRBD1,few,TRBV29-1,TRBJ2-3